This is a list of T cell receptor beta chains from one sample in a study of CD8+ T cells in alopecia areata. The data were produced by immunoSEQ multiplex PCR, yet TCRdb's version contains in-frame clones alone and is incomplete. Here the sample spans 64,000 or so clones, 35% to 55% being singletons. Material: CD8+ T cells sorted from blood, obtained at roughly week 38, from a patient treated with tofacitinib. The source is a human donor with alopecia areata. Both conserved end residues are part of each CDR3. D genes are given only for firm matches. A row's size may be missing; if present it is once, few, many or a size class.

NA	TRBV5-1	TRBJ2-1	TRBD2	CATGGTSGNEQFF	TGCGCCACCGGAGGGACTAGCGGCAATGAGCAGTTCTTC
NA	TRBV4-1	TRBJ2-2	NA	CASSQRAQPNTGELFF	TGCGCCAGCAGCCAACGCGCCCAACCGAACACCGGGGAGCTGTTTTTT
NA	TRBV27	TRBJ1-1	NA	CASSSGGTEAFF	TGTGCCAGCAGTTCGGGGGGCACTGAAGCTTTCTTT
NA	TRBV7-2	TRBJ2-5	NA	CASSPTRDLRETQYF	TGTGCCAGCAGCCCTACCCGGGACCTGAGGGAGACCCAGTACTTC
NA	TRBV30	TRBJ2-1	NA	CAWSGLAENISYNEQFF	TGTGCCTGGAGTGGTTTAGCGGAGAACATTTCCTACAATGAGCAGTTCTTC
few	TRBV29-1	TRBJ2-5	TRBD2	CSVNGLAGGRETQYF	TGCAGCGTTAACGGACTAGCGGGAGGTCGGGAGACCCAGTACTTC
NA	TRBV5-4	TRBJ2-1	TRBD2	CASSLGAGGEYNEQFF	TGTGCCAGCAGCTTGGGAGCGGGAGGAGAGTACAATGAGCAGTTCTTC
few	TRBV11-2	TRBJ2-7	TRBD1	CASSWGPGQLDEQYF	TGTGCCAGCAGCTGGGGACCGGGACAGCTGGACGAGCAGTACTTC
few	TRBV6-6	TRBJ1-1	NA	CAGGGTTNTEAFF	TGTGCCGGAGGGGGTACAACAAACACTGAAGCTTTCTTT
few	TRBV27	TRBJ2-7	NA	CASSSSYEQYF	TGTGCCAGCAGTTCCTCCTACGAGCAGTACTTC
NA	TRBV7-3	TRBJ1-2	TRBD1	CASRSGTGVITDGYTF	TGTGCCAGCAGGTCCGGGACAGGGGTTATTACGGATGGCTACACCTTC